The rows below give T cell receptor beta chains drawn from one sample of a study of T cell responses to AZD1222 COVID-19 vaccine. Libraries were prepared by immunoSEQ multiplex PCR; TCRdb keeps only in-frame clonotypes and omits some of them. The sample lists about 190,000 clones; approximately 92% were seen once. This material consisted of peripheral blood, taken on day 0 of AZD1222 vaccination. The receptors come from an adult in good health. The CDR3 runs from the conserved cysteine through the conserved F or W. The D gene is left open where the match is weak. Only part of the rows carry a size: once, few, many, or a class if the clone is expanded.

clone size	V gene	D gene	J gene	CDR3 protein	CDR3 DNA
once	TRBV11-3	TRBD2	TRBJ2-1	CASSFQTSGGHGEQFF	TGTGCCAGCAGCTTTCAGACTAGCGGGGGGCACGGTGAGCAGTTCTTC
.	TRBV6-2/TRBV6-3	TRBD2	TRBJ2-5	CASSRSGLAGETQYF	TGTGCCAGCAGTCGATCGGGACTAGCGGGAGAGACCCAGTACTTC
.	TRBV10-3	.	TRBJ2-3	CAISGPLTSTDTQYF	TGTGCCATCAGTGGCCCATTAACTAGCACAGATACGCAGTATTTT
.	TRBV5-1	TRBD1	TRBJ1-5	CASSFTGDSNQPQHF	TGCGCCAGCAGCTTCACAGGGGATAGCAATCAGCCCCAGCATTTT
.	TRBV5-1	.	TRBJ1-1	CASSLAERVRLGTEAFF	TGCGCCAGCAGCTTGGCCGAAAGGGTTCGATTGGGCACTGAAGCTTTCTTT
.	TRBV19	.	TRBJ1-6	CASSYQGQTPLHF	TGTGCCAGTAGTTACCAGGGCCAGACACCCCTCCACTTT
.	TRBV15	.	TRBJ1-2	CATSRDPEGWGSVYTF	TGTGCCACCAGCAGAGACCCGGAGGGTTGGGGTTCAGTCTACACCTTC
.	TRBV5-1	.	TRBJ2-7	CASSLAGNEQYF	TGCGCCAGCAGCTTGGCGGGCAACGAGCAGTACTTC
.	TRBV29-1	.	TRBJ2-5	CSVEDRATSETQYF	TGCAGCGTTGAAGATCGGGCTACCTCGGAGACCCAGTACTTC
.	TRBV6-5	.	TRBJ2-5	CASSSWRDQETQYF	TGTGCCAGCAGTTCCTGGAGGGACCAAGAGACCCAGTACTTC
.	TRBV19	TRBD1	TRBJ2-7	CASSIRQGPTEQYF	TGTGCCAGTAGTATTAGACAGGGTCCTACCGAGCAGTACTTC
.	TRBV14	.	TRBJ1-4	CASSQESWGKSTNEKLFF	TGTGCCAGCAGCCAAGAGTCGTGGGGGAAGTCAACTAATGAAAAACTGTTTTTT
.	TRBV7-6	TRBD1	TRBJ1-3	CASSAQVRGRGNTIYF	TGTGCCAGCAGCGCCCAGGTGAGGGGGCGCGGAAACACCATATATTTT
.	TRBV11-3	.	TRBJ2-3	CASSFPGTDTQYF	TGTGCCAGCAGTTTCCCAGGGACAGATACGCAGTATTTT
.	TRBV5-8	.	TRBJ1-2	CAIRLIPNYGYTF	TGTGCCATCCGACTTATTCCTAACTATGGCTACACCTTC
.	TRBV9	TRBD2	TRBJ2-7	CASSAGGTSSYEQYF	TGTGCCAGCAGCGCCGGGGGGACTAGCTCCTACGAGCAGTACTTC
few	TRBV6-4	.	TRBJ2-1	CASSGRGGSYNEQFF	TGTGCCAGCAGTGGCAGGGGGGGCTCCTACAATGAGCAGTTCTTC
.	TRBV6-5	.	TRBJ2-1	CASNWQYNEQFF	TGTGCCAGCAATTGGCAGTACAATGAGCAGTTCTTC
.	TRBV6-5	TRBD2	TRBJ2-1	CASTSGVYNEQFF	TGTGCCAGTACTAGCGGGGTATACAATGAGCAGTTCTTC
.	TRBV15	TRBD2	TRBJ2-1	CATSIGGTHNEQFF	TGTGCCACCAGCATCGGGGGGACCCACAATGAGCAGTTCTTC
.	TRBV5-5	TRBD2	TRBJ2-7	CASSSLAGGPYEQYF	TGTGCCAGCAGCTCTTTGGCGGGGGGGCCCTACGAGCAGTACTTC
.	TRBV3-1/TRBV3-2	TRBD2	TRBJ2-3	CASSQEKLAGGPTPDTQYF	TGTGCCAGCAGCCAAGAGAAGCTAGCGGGGGGTCCCACACCAGATACGCAGTATTTT
.	TRBV6-5	.	TRBJ2-1	CASRPDREGYNEQFF	TGTGCCAGCAGACCCGACAGGGAGGGCTACAATGAGCAGTTCTTC
.	TRBV28	TRBD1	TRBJ1-5	CASDRDRDNQPQHF	TGTGCCAGCGACCGGGACAGGGACAATCAGCCCCAGCATTTT
.	TRBV4-1	TRBD1	TRBJ1-1	CASSQDLFTGGTEAFF	TGCGCCAGCAGCCAAGACCTTTTTACAGGGGGTACTGAAGCTTTCTTT
once	TRBV12-3/TRBV12-4	.	TRBJ1-2	CASSLPAYGYTF	TGTGCCAGCAGCCTACCAGCCTATGGCTACACCTTC
.	TRBV5-4	.	TRBJ1-3	CASSQNRVSGNTIYF	TGTGCCAGCAGCCAGAACAGGGTGTCTGGAAACACCATATATTTT
once	TRBV11-1	.	TRBJ2-5	CASSLGRHYQETQYF	TGTGCCAGCAGCTTAGGGCGACATTACCAAGAGACCCAGTACTTC
.	TRBV4-1	.	TRBJ2-4	CASSAGGQGKNIQYF	TGCGCCAGCAGCGCCGGTGGGCAGGGGAAAAACATTCAGTACTTC
.	TRBV4-1	.	TRBJ2-3	CASSQDPALVGDTQYF	TGCGCCAGCAGCCAAGATCCCGCTCTGGTTGGAGATACGCAGTATTTT
few	TRBV3-1/TRBV3-2	.	TRBJ2-1	CASSQVWDNEQFF	TGTGCCAGCAGCCAAGTATGGGACAATGAGCAGTTCTTC
.	TRBV6-5	.	TRBJ1-2	CASSYTANYGYTF	TGTGCCAGCAGTTACACGGCTAACTATGGCTACACCTTC
.	TRBV27	TRBD1	TRBJ2-1	CASQKTGGSNINEQFF	TGTGCCAGCCAAAAAACAGGGGGCTCAAACATAAATGAGCAGTTCTTC